This T cell receptor (beta chain) was identified during a study of cytomegalovirus exposure and HLA in healthy donors. The wider study: The approximately 120 validation repertoires were produced on the same platform as the 650 or so repertoires of the first cohort. This was reported in a later analysis.

Repertoires were generated with immunoSEQ multiplex PCR, while TCRdb's copy carries only in-frame clones and drops some. The sample holds approximately 39,000 clones, 90% to 95% seen once. Germline V gene data show CDR1 as MNHEY and CDR2 as SMNVEV (reference sequence). There are 14 residues in the CDR3. With 4 bases clipped from V and 8 bases from J, the junction kept 7 bases outside the gene matches. This chain joins TRBV27 and TRBJ1-2, with 10 bases identical to TRBD1. Sequenced sample: PBMCs. The receptor's source is a man between 18 and 29 years old in good health and CMV-seronegative. The CDR3 loop is CASSSAGTGDGYTF. CDR3 sequence (DNA): TGTGCCAGCAGTTCAGCCGGGACAGGGGACGGCTACACCTTC.